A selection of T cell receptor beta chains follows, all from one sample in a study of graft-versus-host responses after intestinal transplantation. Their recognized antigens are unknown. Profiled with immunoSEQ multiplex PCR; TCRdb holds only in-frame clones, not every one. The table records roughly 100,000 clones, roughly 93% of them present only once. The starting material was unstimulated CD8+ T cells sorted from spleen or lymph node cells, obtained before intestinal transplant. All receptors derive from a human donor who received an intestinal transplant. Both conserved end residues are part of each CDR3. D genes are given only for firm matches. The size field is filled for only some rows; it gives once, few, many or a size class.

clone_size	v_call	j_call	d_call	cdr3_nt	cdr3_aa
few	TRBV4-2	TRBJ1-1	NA	TGTGCCAGCAGCCAAGATGGAAGCGGGATGGGGAACACTGAAGCTTTCTTT	CASSQDGSGMGNTEAFF
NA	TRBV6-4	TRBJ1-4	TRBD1	TGTGCCACCCTCGTGACAGGGACAAATGAAAAACTGTTTTTT	CATLVTGTNEKLFF
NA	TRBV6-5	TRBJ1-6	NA	TGTGCCAGCAGTTACAGGAGCTCCTATAATTCACCCCTCCACTTT	CASSYRSSYNSPLHF
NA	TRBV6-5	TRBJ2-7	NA	TGTGCCAGCAGTTACGGCTCAGGCAACTACGAGCAGTACTTC	CASSYGSGNYEQYF
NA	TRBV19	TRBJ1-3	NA	TGTGCCAGTAGTATAGTCTGGGCAGATCTTGGAAACACCATATATTTT	CASSIVWADLGNTIYF
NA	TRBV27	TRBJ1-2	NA	TGTGCCAGCAGGGACGGGGCTAACTATGGCTACACCTTC	CASRDGANYGYTF
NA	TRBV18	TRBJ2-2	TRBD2	TGTGCCAACGACCGACTAGCGGAGAACACCGGGGAGCTGTTTTTT	CANDRLAENTGELFF
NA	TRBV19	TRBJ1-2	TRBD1	TGTGCCACCGAACCGGGACAGACTATAAACTATGGCTACACCTTC	CATEPGQTINYGYTF
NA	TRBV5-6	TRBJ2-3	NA	TGTGCCAGCAGCTTGGAGGGGACCCTTCCCGCAGATACGCAGTATTTT	CASSLEGTLPADTQYF
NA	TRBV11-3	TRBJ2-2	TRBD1	TGTGCCAGCAGGGACACAGGGGGCTCCGGGGAGCTGTTTTTT	CASRDTGGSGELFF
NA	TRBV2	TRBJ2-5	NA	TGTGCCAGCAGGCGGGACGCCTCCCTAGAGACCCAGTACTTC	CASRRDASLETQYF
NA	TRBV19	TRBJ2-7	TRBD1	TGTGCCAGTAGTACACAGGGGGGCTACGAGCAGTACTTC	CASSTQGGYEQYF
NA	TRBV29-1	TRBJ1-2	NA	TGCAGCGTTCTTAACTATGGCTACACCTTC	CSVLNYGYTF
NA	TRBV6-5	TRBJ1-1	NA	TGTGCCAGCAGTTATGCGGCGGCGAACACTGAAGCTTTCTTT	CASSYAAANTEAFF
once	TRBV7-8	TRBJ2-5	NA	TGTGCCAGCAGCCCACTGCGGGGTATCGAAGAGACCCAGTACTTC	CASSPLRGIEETQYF
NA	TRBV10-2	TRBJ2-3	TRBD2	TGCGCCAGCAGTGAGACGCCTAGCGGGGTGTGGCAGCATACGCAGTATTTT	CASSETPSGVWQHTQYF
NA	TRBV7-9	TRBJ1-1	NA	TGTGCCAGCAGCCCAGACAGATCCACTGAAGCTTTCTTT	CASSPDRSTEAFF
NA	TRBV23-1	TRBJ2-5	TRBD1	TGCGCCAGCAGTCAATGGGTCAGGGGGCGTAGGGAGACCCAGTACTTC	CASSQWVRGRRETQYF
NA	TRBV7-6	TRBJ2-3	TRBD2	TGTGCCAGCAGCTTAGTCGGGGGGAGCACAGATACGCAGTATTTT	CASSLVGGSTDTQYF
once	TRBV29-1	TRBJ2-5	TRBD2	TGCAGCGTTGATCGGACTAGCGGGGGAGGGGAGACCCAGTACTTC	CSVDRTSGGGETQYF
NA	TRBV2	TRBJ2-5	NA	TGTGCCAGCAGTGAAGTAGTTTCGGCGGGGCGAGAGACCCAGTACTTC	CASSEVVSAGRETQYF
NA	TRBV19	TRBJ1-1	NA	TGTGCCAGTATCATTGGGACTGAAGCTTTCTTT	CASIIGTEAFF
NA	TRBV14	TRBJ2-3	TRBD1	TGTGCCAGCAGCCATTCAGGGGGCCTTAGCACAGATACGCAGTATTTT	CASSHSGGLSTDTQYF
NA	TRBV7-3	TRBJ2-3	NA	TGTGCCAGCAGCTTATGGGGGGCAGATACGCAGTATTTT	CASSLWGADTQYF
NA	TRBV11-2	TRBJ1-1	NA	TGTGCCAGCAGCCGCGAGCGGACAGCTTTCTTT	CASSRERTAFF
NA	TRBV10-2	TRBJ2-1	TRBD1	TGCGCCAGCAGTGGTGGGACAGGGGAAAATGAGCAGTTCTTC	CASSGGTGENEQFF
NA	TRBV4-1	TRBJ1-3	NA	TGCGCCAGCAGCCAAGAAGGGGTGACTCATGGAAACACCATATATTTT	CASSQEGVTHGNTIYF
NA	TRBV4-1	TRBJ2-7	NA	TGCGCCAGCAGCCAGCCCCGGGACGGAAGCTCCTACGAGCAGTACTTC	CASSQPRDGSSYEQYF
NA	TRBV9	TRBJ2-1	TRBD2	TGTGCCAGCAGCCTCGGGACTAGCTACAATGAGCAGTTCTTC	CASSLGTSYNEQFF
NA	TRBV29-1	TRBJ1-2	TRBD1	TGCAGCGTACCGGACAGGGGCAACTATGGCTACACCTTC	CSVPDRGNYGYTF
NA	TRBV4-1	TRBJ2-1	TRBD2	TGCGCCAGCAGCCAAGAGGGCGGGGGAACCTACAATGAGCAGTTCTTC	CASSQEGGGTYNEQFF
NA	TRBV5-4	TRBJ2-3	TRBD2	TGTGCCTGGTACAATGTAGCGGGGGGTGATACGCAGTATTTT	CAWYNVAGGDTQYF
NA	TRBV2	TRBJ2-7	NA	TGTGCCAGCATCTGGACCAACGAGCAGTACTTC	CASIWTNEQYF
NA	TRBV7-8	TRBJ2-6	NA	TGTGCCAGTCGTATCGGGGCCAACGTCCTGACTTTC	CASRIGANVLTF
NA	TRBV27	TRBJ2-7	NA	TGTGCCAGCAGTGATGGTACGTACGAGCAGTACTTC	CASSDGTYEQYF